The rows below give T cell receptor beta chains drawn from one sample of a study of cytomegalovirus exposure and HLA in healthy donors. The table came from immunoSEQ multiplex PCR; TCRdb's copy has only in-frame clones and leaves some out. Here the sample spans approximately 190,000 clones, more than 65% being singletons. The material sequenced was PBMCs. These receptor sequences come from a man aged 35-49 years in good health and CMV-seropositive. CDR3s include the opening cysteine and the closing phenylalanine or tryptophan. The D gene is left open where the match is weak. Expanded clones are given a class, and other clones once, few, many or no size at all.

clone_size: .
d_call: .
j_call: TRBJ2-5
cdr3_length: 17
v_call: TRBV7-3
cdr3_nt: TGTGCCAGCAGCTTATCCCCCCCGGGCGGGGCCCAAGAGACCCAGTACTTC
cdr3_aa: CASSLSPPGGAQETQYF

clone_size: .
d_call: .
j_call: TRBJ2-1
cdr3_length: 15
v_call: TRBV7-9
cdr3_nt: TGTGCCAGCAGCTTGAGAGGGAGCTCCTACAATGAGCAGTTCTTC
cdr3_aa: CASSLRGSSYNEQFF

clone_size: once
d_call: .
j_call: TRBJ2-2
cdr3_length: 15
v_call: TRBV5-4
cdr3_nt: TGTGCCAGCAGCCCGGGACACCTGAACACCGGGGAGCTGTTTTTT
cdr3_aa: CASSPGHLNTGELFF

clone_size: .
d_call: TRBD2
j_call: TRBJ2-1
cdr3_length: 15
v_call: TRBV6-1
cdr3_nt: TGTGCCAGCATCCCGGGACTAGCGGGGAGAAATGAGCAGTTCTTC
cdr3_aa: CASIPGLAGRNEQFF

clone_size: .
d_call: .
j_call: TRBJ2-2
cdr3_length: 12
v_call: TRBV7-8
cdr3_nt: TGTGCCAGCAGCTTTGTTCACGGGGAGCTGTTTTTT
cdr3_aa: CASSFVHGELFF

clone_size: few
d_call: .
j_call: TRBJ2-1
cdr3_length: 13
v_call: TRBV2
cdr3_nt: TGTGCCAGCAGTATGGACAACGTGAATGAGCAGTTCTTC
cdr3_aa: CASSMDNVNEQFF

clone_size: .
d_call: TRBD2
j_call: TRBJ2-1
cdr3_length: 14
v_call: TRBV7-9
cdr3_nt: TGTGCCAGCAGCTTTAGCGGGGGGGCCGGTGAGCAGTTCTTC
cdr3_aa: CASSFSGGAGEQFF

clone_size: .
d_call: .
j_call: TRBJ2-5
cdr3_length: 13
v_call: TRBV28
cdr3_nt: TGTGCCAGCAGTTTGGGGGGCCAAGAGACCCAGTACTTC
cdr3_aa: CASSLGGQETQYF

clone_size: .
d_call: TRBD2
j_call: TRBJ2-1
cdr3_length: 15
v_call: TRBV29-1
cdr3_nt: TGCAGCGTTGAAGGGACTAGCGGCTCCTACAATGAGCAGTTCTTC
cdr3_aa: CSVEGTSGSYNEQFF

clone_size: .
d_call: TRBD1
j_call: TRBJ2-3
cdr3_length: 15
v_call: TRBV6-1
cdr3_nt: TGTGCCAGCACCTGGGACAGGGAGGTCACAGATACGCAGTATTTT
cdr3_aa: CASTWDREVTDTQYF

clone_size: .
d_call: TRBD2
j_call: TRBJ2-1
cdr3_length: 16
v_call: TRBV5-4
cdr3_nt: TGTGCCAGCAGCTCGGCGGGGGGCGGCTCCTACAATGAGCAGTTCTTC
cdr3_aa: CASSSAGGGSYNEQFF

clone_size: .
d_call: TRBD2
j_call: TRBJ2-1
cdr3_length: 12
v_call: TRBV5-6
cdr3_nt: TGTGCCAGCAGCCGGACTAGGGGCGAGCAGTTCTTC
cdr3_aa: CASSRTRGEQFF

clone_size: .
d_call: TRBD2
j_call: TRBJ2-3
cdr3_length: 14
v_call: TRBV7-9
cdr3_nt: TGTGCCAGCAGCGGCGGGGGTCCCACAGATACGCAGTATTTT
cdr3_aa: CASSGGGPTDTQYF

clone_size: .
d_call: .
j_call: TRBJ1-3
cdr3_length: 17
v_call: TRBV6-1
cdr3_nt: TGTGCCAGCAGTGAAAAGTATCAGGGGACCTTGGGGAACACCATATATTTT
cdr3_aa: CASSEKYQGTLGNTIYF

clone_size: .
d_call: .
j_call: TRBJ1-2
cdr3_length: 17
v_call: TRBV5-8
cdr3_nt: TGTGCCAGCAGCCAATCGACAGGAAGTCTTCGTCAGGATGGCTACACCTTC
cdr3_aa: CASSQSTGSLRQDGYTF

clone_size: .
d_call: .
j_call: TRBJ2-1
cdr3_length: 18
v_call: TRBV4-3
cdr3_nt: TGCGCCAGCAGCCAAGATCCAGTGGGATCTCTGCCCGGGACTGATTTGCTCTTC
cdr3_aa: CASSQDPVGSLPGTDLLF

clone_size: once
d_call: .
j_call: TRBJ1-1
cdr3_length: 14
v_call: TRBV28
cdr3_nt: TGTGCCAGCAGTTTAGGCAGGGGATTTGCTGAAGCTTTCTTT
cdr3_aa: CASSLGRGFAEAFF

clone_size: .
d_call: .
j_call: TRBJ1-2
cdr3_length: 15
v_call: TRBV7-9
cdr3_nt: TGTGCCAGCAGCTACCGGAGAGGGAAAGACTATGGCTACACCTTC
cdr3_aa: CASSYRRGKDYGYTF

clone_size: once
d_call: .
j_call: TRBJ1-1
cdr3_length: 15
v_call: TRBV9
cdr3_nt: TGTGCCAGCAGCGTAGGGGCAGATTGGTACACTGAAGCTTTCTTT
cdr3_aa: CASSVGADWYTEAFF

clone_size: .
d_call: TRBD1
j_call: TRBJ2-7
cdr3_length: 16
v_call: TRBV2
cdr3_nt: TGTGCCAGCAGCCCAAAACCCGGGACAGAAAAATACGGGCAGTACTTC
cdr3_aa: CASSPKPGTEKYGQYF

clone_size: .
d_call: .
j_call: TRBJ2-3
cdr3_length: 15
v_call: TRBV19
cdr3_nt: TGTGCCAGTAGTATGAGCAGGTCCCGGGGGGATACGCAGTATTTT
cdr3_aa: CASSMSRSRGDTQYF

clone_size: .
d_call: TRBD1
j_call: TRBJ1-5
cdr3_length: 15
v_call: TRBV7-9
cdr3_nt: TGTGCCAGCAGCCCGGACAGGGGTCGAGGTCAGCCCCAGCATTTT
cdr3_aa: CASSPDRGRGQPQHF

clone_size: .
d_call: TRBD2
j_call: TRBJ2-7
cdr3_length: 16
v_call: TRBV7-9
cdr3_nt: TGTGCCAGCAGCTTAGCCCAACTAGCGGGAGCCGACGAGCAGTACTTC
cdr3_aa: CASSLAQLAGADEQYF

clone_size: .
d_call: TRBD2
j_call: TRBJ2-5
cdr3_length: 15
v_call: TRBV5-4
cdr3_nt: TGTGCCAGCAGCTCCGCGGGGGTCTCCCAAGAGACCCAGTACTTC
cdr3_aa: CASSSAGVSQETQYF

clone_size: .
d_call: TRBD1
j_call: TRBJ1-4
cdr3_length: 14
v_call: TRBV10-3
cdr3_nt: TGTGCCATCAGGGCGACAGGGGATACTGAAAAACTGTTTTTT
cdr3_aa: CAIRATGDTEKLFF

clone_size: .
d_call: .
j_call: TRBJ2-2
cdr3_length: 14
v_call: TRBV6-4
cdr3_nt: TGTGCCAGCGCGGACACCTCGAACACCGGGGAGCTGTTTTTT
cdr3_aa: CASADTSNTGELFF

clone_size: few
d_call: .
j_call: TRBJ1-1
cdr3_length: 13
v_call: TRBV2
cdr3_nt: TGTGCCAGCAGGGACAGAATGAACACTGAAGCTTTCTTT
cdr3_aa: CASRDRMNTEAFF

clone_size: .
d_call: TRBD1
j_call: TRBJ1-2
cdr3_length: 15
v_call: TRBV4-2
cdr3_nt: TGTGCCAGCAGCCAACCACCGACAGGGAACTATGGCTACACCTTC
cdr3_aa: CASSQPPTGNYGYTF

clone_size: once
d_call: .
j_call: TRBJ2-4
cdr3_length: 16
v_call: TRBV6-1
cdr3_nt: TGTGCCAGCAGTGAAGGGTTACAGTTAGCCAAAAACATTCAGTACTTC
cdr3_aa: CASSEGLQLAKNIQYF

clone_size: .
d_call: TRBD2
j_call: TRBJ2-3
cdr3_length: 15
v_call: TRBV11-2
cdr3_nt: TGTGCCAGCAGCTTAGATCGACCGGGGGGAGATACGCAGTATTTT
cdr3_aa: CASSLDRPGGDTQYF

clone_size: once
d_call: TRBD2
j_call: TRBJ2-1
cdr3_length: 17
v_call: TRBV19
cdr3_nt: TGTGCCAGTAGTATAGATTGGGGACTAGCGGGAGACAATGAGCAGTTCTTC
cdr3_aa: CASSIDWGLAGDNEQFF

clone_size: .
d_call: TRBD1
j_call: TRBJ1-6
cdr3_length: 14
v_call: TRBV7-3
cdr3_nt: TGTGCCAGCAGCGGGGGACAGGCCACGTCACCCCTCCACTTT
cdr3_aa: CASSGGQATSPLHF

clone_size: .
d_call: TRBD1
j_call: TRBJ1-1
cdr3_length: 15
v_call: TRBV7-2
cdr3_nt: TGTGCCAGCAGCTTCGACAGGGTGGTGAACACTGAAGCTTTCTTT
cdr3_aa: CASSFDRVVNTEAFF

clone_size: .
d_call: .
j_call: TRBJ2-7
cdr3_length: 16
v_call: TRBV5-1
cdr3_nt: TGCGCCAGCAGCCCAGGGGCGTCTCAGTTGGCTTACGAGCAGTACTTC
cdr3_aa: CASSPGASQLAYEQYF

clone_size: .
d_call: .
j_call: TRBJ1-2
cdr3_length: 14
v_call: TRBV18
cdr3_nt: TGTGCCAGCTCACCCCAGGGGAGTACCTATGGCTACACCTTC
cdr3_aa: CASSPQGSTYGYTF

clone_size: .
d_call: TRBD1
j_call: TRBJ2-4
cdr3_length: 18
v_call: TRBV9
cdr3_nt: TGTGCCAGCAGCGAAAAACCCGGGACAGCGCTAGCCAAAAACATTCAGTACTTC
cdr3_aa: CASSEKPGTALAKNIQYF

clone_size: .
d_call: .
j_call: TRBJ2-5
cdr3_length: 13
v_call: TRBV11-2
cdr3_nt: TGTGCCAGCAGCTACGGGACTGGGGAAACCCAGTACTTC
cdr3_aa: CASSYGTGETQYF

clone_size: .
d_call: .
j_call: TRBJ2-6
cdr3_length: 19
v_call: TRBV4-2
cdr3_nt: TGTGCCAGCAGCCAAGATCTATCCGGGGGTTATTCGGGGGCCAACGTCCTGACTTTC
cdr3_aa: CASSQDLSGGYSGANVLTF

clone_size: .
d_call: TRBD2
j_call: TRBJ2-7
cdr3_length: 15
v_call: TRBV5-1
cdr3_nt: TGCGCCAGCAGCTGGAAGCTAGCGGGAGCCTACGAGCAGTACTTC
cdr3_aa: CASSWKLAGAYEQYF

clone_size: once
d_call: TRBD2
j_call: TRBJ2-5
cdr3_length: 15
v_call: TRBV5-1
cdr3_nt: TGCGCCAGCAGCTCTACTAGCGGTGGAGTGGAGACCCAGTACTTC
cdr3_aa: CASSSTSGGVETQYF

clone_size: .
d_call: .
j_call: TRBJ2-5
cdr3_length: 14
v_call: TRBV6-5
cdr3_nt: TGTGCCAGCAGTGGTCTTGTGGCTCAAGAGACCCAGTACTTC
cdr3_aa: CASSGLVAQETQYF

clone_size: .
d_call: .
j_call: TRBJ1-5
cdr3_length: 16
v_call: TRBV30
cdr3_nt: TGTGCCTGGAGTGTACGCGGGGGGCGCGGGTTTCAGCCCCAGCATTTT
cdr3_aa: CAWSVRGGRGFQPQHF

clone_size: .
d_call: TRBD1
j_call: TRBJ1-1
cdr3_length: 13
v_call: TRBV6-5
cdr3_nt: TGTGCCAGCCGCGGGGACAGGGGGTCTGAAGCTTTCTTT
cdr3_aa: CASRGDRGSEAFF

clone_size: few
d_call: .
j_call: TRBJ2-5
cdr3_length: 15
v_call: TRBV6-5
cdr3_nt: TGTGCCAGCAGTTACTCCTACAGGAACCAAGAGACCCAGTACTTC
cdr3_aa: CASSYSYRNQETQYF

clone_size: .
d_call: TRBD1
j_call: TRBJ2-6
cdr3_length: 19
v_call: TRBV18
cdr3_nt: TGTGCCAGCTCACCATACCGGGACAGCAGCGATTGGGGGGCCAACGTCCTGACTTTC
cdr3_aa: CASSPYRDSSDWGANVLTF

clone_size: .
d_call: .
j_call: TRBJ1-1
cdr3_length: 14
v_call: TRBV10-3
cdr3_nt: TGTGCCATCAGCTCAACAGGGAGAGACACTGAAGCTTTCTTT
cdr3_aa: CAISSTGRDTEAFF

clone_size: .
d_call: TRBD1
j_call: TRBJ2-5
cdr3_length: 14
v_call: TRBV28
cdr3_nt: TGTGCCAGCAGTTTAATGGGACAGGGTGAAGAGCAGTACTTC
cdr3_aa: CASSLMGQGEEQYF